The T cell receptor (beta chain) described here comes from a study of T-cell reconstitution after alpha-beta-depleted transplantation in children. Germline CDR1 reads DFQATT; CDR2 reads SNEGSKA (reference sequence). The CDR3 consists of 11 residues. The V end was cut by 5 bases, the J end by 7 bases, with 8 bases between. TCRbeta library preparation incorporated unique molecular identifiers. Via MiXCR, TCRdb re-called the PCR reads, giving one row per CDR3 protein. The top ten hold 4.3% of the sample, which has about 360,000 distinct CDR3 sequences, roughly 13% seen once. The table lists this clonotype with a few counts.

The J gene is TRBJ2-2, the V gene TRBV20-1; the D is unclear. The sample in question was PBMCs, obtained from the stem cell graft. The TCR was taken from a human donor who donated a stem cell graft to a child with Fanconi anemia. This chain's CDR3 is CSAPRGGELFF. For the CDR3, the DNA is TGCAGTGCTCCCAGAGGCGGGGAGCTGTTTTTT.